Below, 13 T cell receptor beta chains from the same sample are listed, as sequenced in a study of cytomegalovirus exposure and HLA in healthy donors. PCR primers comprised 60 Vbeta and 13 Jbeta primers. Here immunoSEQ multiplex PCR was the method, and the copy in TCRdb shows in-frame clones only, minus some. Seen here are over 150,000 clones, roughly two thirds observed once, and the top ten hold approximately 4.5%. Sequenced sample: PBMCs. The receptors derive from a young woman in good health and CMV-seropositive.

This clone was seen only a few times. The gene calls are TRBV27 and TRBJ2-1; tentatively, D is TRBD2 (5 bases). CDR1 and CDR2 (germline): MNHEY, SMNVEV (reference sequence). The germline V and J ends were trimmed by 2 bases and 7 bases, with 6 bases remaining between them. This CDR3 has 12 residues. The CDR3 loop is CASSLPGNEQFF. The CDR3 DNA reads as TGTGCCAGCAGTTTACCGGGGAATGAGCAGTTCTTC.

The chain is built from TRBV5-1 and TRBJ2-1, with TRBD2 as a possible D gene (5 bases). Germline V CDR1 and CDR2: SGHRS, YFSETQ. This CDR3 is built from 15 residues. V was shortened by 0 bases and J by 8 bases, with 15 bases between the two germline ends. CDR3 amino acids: CASSLALPRVDEQFF. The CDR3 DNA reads TGCGCCAGCAGCTTGGCACTCCCGAGGGTCGATGAGCAGTTCTTC.

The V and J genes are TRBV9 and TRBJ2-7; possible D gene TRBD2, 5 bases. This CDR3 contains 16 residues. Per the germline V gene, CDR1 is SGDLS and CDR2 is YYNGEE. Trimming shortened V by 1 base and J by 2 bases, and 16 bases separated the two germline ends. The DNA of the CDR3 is TGTGCCAGCAGCGTATCTCGATTCAGCGGTACCTACGAGCAGTACTTC. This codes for CASSVSRFSGTYEQYF.

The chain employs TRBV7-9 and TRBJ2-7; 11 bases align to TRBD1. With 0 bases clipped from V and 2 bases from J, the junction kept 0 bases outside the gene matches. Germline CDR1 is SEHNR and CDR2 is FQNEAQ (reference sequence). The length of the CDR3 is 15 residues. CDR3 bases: TGTGCCAGCAGCTTAGCGGGACAGGGGGCCTACGAGCAGTACTTC. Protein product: CASSLAGQGAYEQYF.

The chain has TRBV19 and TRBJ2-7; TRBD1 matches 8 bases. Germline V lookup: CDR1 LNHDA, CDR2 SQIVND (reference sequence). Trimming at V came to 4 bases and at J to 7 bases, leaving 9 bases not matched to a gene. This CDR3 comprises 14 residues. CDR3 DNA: TGTGCCAGTAGTAACTGGGACAGGTCGGGAGAGCAGTACTTC. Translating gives CASSNWDRSGEQYF. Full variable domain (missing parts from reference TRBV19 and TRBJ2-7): DGGITQSPKYLFRKEGQNVTLSCEQNLNHDAMYWYRQDPGQGLRLIYYSQIVNDFQKGDIAEGYSVSREKKESFPLTVTSAQKNPTAFYLCASSNWDRSGEQYFGPGTRLTVT.

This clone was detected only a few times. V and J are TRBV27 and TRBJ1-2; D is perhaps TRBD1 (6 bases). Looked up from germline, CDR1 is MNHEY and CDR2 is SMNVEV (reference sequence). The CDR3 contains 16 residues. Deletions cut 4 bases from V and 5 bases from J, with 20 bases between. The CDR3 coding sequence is TGTGCCAGCAGTTCAGGGCGGGGGGCTTTGGGGTATGGCTACACCTTC. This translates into CASSSGRGALGYGYTF.

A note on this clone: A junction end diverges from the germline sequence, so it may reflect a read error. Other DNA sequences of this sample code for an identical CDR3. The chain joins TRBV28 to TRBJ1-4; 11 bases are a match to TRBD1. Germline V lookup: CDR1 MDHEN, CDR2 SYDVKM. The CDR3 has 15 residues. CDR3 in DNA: TGCGCCAGCAGGCCCCACGGGACAGGGGGGGAAAAACTGTTTTTT. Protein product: CASRPHGTGGEKLFF.

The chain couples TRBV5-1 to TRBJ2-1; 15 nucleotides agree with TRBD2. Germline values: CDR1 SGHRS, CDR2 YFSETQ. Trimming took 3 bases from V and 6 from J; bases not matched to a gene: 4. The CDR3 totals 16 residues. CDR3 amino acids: CASSSWTSGRANEQFF. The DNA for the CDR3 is TGCGCCAGCAGCTCCTGGACTAGCGGGAGGGCCAATGAGCAGTTCTTC.

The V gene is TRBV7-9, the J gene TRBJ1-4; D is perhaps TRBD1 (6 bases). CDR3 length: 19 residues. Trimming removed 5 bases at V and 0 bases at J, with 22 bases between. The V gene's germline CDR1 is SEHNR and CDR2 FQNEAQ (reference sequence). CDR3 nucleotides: TGTGCCAGCAGCCCATCCTTAGTTACAGGGAAGGCAACTAATGAAAAACTGTTTTTT. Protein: CASSPSLVTGKATNEKLFF.

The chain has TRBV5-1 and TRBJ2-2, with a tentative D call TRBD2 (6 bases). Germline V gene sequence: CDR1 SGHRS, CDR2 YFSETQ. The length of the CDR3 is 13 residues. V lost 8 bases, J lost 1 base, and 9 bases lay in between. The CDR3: CASAGGNTGELFF. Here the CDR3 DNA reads TGCGCCAGTGCCGGGGGGAACACCGGGGAGCTGTTTTTT.

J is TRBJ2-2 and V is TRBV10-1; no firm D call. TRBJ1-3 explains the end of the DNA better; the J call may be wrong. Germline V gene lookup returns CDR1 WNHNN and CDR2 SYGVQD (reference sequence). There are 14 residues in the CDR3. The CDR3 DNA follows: TGCGCCAGCAGTGAGAGGCCGTCAGGAAACACCATATATTTT. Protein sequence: CASSERPSGNTIYF.

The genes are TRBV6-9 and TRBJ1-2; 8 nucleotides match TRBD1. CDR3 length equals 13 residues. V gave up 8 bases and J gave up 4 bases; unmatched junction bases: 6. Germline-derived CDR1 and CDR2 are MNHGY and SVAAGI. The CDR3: CASQSDRVYGYTF. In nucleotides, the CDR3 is TGTGCCAGCCAATCGGACAGGGTCTATGGCTACACCTTC.

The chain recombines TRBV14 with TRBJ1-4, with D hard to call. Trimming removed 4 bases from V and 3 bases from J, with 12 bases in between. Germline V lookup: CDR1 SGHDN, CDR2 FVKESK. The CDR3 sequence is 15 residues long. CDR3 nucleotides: TGTGCCAGCAGCCCTTTCCCGGTAGCTAATGAAAAACTGTTTTTT. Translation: CASSPFPVANEKLFF. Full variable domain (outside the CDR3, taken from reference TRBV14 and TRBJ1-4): EAGVTQFPSHSVIEKGQTVTLRCDPISGHDNLYWYRRVMGKEIKFLLHFVKESKQDESGMPNNRFLAERTGGTYSTLKVQPAELEDSGVYFCASSPFPVANEKLFFGSGTQLSVL.